This T cell receptor (beta chain) was found in a study of T-cell memory formation after mild COVID-19. Study-wide results and limits: Most CD4+ clones that shrank were in CM and EM, while CD8+ ones turned up in EMRA. Some responding clones appeared in pre-infection memory, suggesting cross-reactive memory joined. Contracting clones, day 15 to 85, had balanced CD4/CD8, and later expanders favored CD4+.

TCRdb processed the 5' RACE reads anew with MiXCR; each CDR3 protein has one entry. The sample includes about 360,000 distinct CDR3 sequences, approximately 15% seen only once; the top ten take about 22%. V shed 10 bases, J shed 5 bases, and the junction held 5 bases outside the gene matches. CDR3 size: 12 residues. Per the germline V gene, CDR1 is ENHRY and CDR2 is SYGVKD. This clonotype was found a few times. What it recognizes is unknown. The clonotype was recovered from a man in his late teens or twenties who had mild COVID-19 (a few samples of this study predate the infection). Cell type and time point are not known. Sequenced material: PBMCs or a T cell subset sorted from them (not recorded which). This chain joins TRBV10-3 and TRBJ2-7, with 10 bases that match TRBD1. The CDR3 protein is CATPGTGDEQYV. CDR3 nucleotides: TGTGCCACTCCGGGGACAGGGGACGAGCAGTACGTC.